This TCR beta chain comes out of a study of CXCR3-negative and CXCR3-positive naive CD8 T cells. Study-wide results and caveats: The study found more hydrophobic TRB CDR3s in CXCR3-positive naive cells than in CXCR3-negative naive cells. Memory, not naive, CXCR3-negative and CXCR3-positive cells differed in TRBV-TRBJ usage.

Remarks on this clonotype: Antigen unknown.

It was by 5' RACE with UMI labels that the TRB cDNA libraries were prepared. Each CDR3 protein gets one entry in TCRdb, which reprocessed the 5' RACE reads and gives no DNA. This sample contains about 84,000 distinct CDR3 sequences. In germline, CDR1 is SGHTA, CDR2 FQGNSA. CDR3 size: 12 residues. The chain joins TRBV7-2 to TRBJ2-5. Sequencing was carried out using naive CXCR3+ CD8+ T cells from blood. The subset denotes: CD45RO-CCR7+CD27+CD95- naive CD8+ T cells expressing CXCR3 (TNR3+). This TCR was recovered from a human donor in good health. Some clones in this sample may be carry-over from other donors' samples. This CDR3 reads CASSGIGGTQYF.